The 27 T cell receptor beta chains below were found in one sample sequenced in a study of cytomegalovirus exposure and HLA in healthy donors. PCR employed 60 Vbeta and 13 Jbeta primers. Sequenced by immunoSEQ multiplex PCR; TCRdb stores in-frame clones only, minus some. Among fewer than 95,000 clones listed, roughly 60% were seen once. Sequenced input: PBMCs. The receptors shown here come from a woman between 50 and 59 years old in good health and CMV-seropositive.

This clone was picked up a small number of times. V gene TRBV25-1 combines with J gene TRBJ1-3, with D perhaps TRBD1 (6 bases). V shed 8 bases and J shed 4 bases, with 21 bases lying between them. Germline V gene sequence: CDR1 MGHDK, CDR2 SYGVNS. This CDR3 is built from 16 residues. The CDR3 DNA reads TGTGCCAGCGCACTAGACAGGTTTTTTTCCGGAAACACCATATATTTT. As protein: CASALDRFFSGNTIYF.

There are a few counts of this clone. J is TRBJ1-1 and V is TRBV5-4, with D perhaps matching TRBD1 (5 bases). The CDR3 is 14 amino acids. The germline V and J ends were trimmed by 0 bases and 3 bases, with 9 bases remaining between them. Germline V gene data show CDR1 as SGHNT and CDR2 as YYREEE (reference sequence). The CDR3 region has the DNA TGTGCCAGCAGCTTGGAGGGGTGGGACACTGAAGCTTTCTTT. Amino acid sequence: CASSLEGWDTEAFF.

The gene calls are TRBV7-2 and TRBJ2-1; unclear D gene. The CDR3 is 15 residues long. V was cut by 3 bases and J by 6 bases, with 15 bases left in between. CDR1 is SGHTA, CDR2 FQGNSA, per germline. This chain's CDR3 is CASSFGSLLSNEQFF. Written as DNA, the CDR3 is TGTGCCAGCAGCTTCGGATCACTACTGAGCAATGAGCAGTTCTTC. Full variable domain (missing parts from reference TRBV7-2 and TRBJ2-1): GAGVSQSPSNKVTEKGKDVELRCDPISGHTALYWYRQSLGQGLEFLIYFQGNSAPDKSGLPSDRFSAERTGGSVSTLTIQRTQQEDSAVYLCASSFGSLLSNEQFFGPGTRLTVL.

This sequence joins TRBV5-6 and TRBJ1-2; 7 nucleotides match TRBD1. V was clipped by 2 bases and J by 4 bases; unmatched bases: 8. CDR3 length: 15 residues. The germline CDR1 and CDR2 sequences are SGHDT and YYEEEE. The CDR3 reads CASSFRGAGGYGYTF. The CDR3 DNA reads TGTGCCAGCAGCTTCCGTGGGGCAGGGGGCTATGGCTACACCTTC.

CDR3 DNA: TGTGCCAGCAGTTCCGGACTCCTGGCAACTAATGAAAAACTGTTTTTT. This gives the protein CASSSGLLATNEKLFF. The chain carries TRBV28 and TRBJ1-4; no definite D call. The germline gives CDR1 MDHEN, CDR2 SYDVKM. Trimming removed 4 bases at V and 0 bases at J, with 12 bases between. The CDR3 loop spans 16 amino acids. Filled out from reference TRBV28 and TRBJ1-4, the complete variable domain reads DVKVTQSSRYLVKRTGEKVFLECVQDMDHENMFWYRQDPGLGLRLIYFSYDVKMKEKGDIPEGYSVSREKKERFSLILESASTNQTSMYLCASSSGLLATNEKLFFGSGTQLSVL.

The chain uses TRBV5-1 and TRBJ2-3; 9 bases align to TRBD2. The germline gives CDR1 SGHRS, CDR2 YFSETQ. The CDR3 covers 15 residues. Trimming at V came to 4 bases and at J to 3 bases, leaving 6 bases not matched to a gene. CDR3 loop: CASSEGLAGTDTQYF. The DNA of the CDR3 is TGCGCCAGCAGCGAGGGACTAGCAGGGACAGATACGCAGTATTTT.

The V call is TRBV10-3, the J call TRBJ2-3; 10 positions match TRBD2. Per the germline V gene, CDR1 is ENHRY and CDR2 is SYGVKD. V trimming: 3 bases; J trimming: 0 bases; junction bases outside the gene matches: 6. The CDR3 contains 17 residues. The CDR3, as DNA: TGTGCCATCAGTGAAGGGGAGCGGGGGGGGAGCACAGATACGCAGTATTTT. It specifies CAISEGERGGSTDTQYF.

The CDR3: CASSPDNDYEQYF. For the CDR3, the DNA is TGTGCCAGCAGCCCTGACAATGACTACGAGCAGTACTTC. The V and J genes are TRBV7-9 and TRBJ2-7, with D uncertain. Germline values: CDR1 SEHNR, CDR2 FQNEAQ (reference sequence). With 5 bases removed from V and 3 bases from J, the gap between germline ends came to 11 bases. The CDR3 is 13 amino acids.

This clone was observed once. The chain combines TRBV4-2 with TRBJ2-5, with D uncertain. With 1 base removed from V and 5 bases from J, the gap between germline ends came to 14 bases. The CDR3 runs 15 residues. Germline loops: CDR1 LGHNA, CDR2 YNFKEQ. CDR3 protein: CASSQGVYPLETQYF. The CDR3 nucleotides read TGTGCCAGCAGCCAAGGCGTCTACCCCTTGGAGACCCAGTACTTC.

The CDR3 DNA reads TGTGCCAGCTCACCGGGACAGACTAACTATGGCTACACCTTC. Translating it yields CASSPGQTNYGYTF. V is TRBV18 and J is TRBJ1-2; 7 bases align to TRBD1. V shed 3 bases, J shed 0 bases, and the junction held 1 base outside the gene matches. CDR1 and CDR2 from the germline V gene are KGHSH and LQKENI. The CDR3 runs 14 residues.

This chain connects TRBV27 to TRBJ1-5, with TRBD1 identical over 7 bases. Germline lookup yields CDR1 MNHEY and CDR2 SMNVEV (reference sequence). The CDR3 runs to 13 residues. V lost 8 bases to trimming and J lost 5 bases; unmatched junction nucleotides: 6. CDR3 in DNA: TGTGCCAGCCGACAGGGAACATATCAGCCCCAGCATTTT. Its translation: CASRQGTYQPQHF.

This chain uses TRBV29-1 with TRBJ1-2, with TRBD1 matching over 12 bases. With 8 bases clipped from V and 6 bases from J, the junction kept 16 bases outside the gene matches. CDR1 and CDR2 (germline): SQVTM, ANQGSEA. CDR3 size: 16 residues. CDR3 coding DNA: TGCAGCACACTGCACCGGGACAGGGGGCGGTGGGATGGCTACACCTTC. Protein: CSTLHRDRGRWDGYTF. Based on the CDR3 plus reference TRBV29-1 and TRBJ1-2, the full variable domain is SAVISQKPSRDICQRGTSLTIQCQVDSQVTMMFWYRQQPGQSLTLIATANQGSEATYESGFVIDKFPISRPNLTFSTLTVSNMSPEDSSIYLCSTLHRDRGRWDGYTFGSGTRLTVV.

The chain couples TRBV10-1 to TRBJ1-6, with D maybe TRBD1 (5 bases). In germline, CDR1 is WNHNN, CDR2 SYGVQD (reference sequence). CDR3 length equals 16 residues. The V gene lost 4 bases and the J gene lost 7 bases, with 17 bases spanning the gap. The CDR3 here is CASSVQGRIRNSPLHF. In DNA form, the CDR3 reads TGCGCCAGCAGTGTGCAGGGTCGGATAAGGAATTCACCCCTCCACTTT.

This chain joins TRBV5-4 and TRBJ2-5; 8 bases fit TRBD2. Per the germline V gene, CDR1 is SGHNT and CDR2 is YYREEE (reference sequence). Trimming took 4 bases from V and 1 from J; bases not matched to a gene: 0. The CDR3 length is 13 residues. The CDR3 DNA sequence: TGTGCCAGCAGCCGGGGGGGCCAAGAGACCCAGTACTTC. It yields the protein CASSRGGQETQYF.

The CDR3 loop is CASSVTTGAKNIQYF. The CDR3 region has the DNA TGCGCCAGCAGTGTAACGACAGGGGCCAAAAACATTCAGTACTTC. The chain uses TRBV10-1 and TRBJ2-4, with TRBD1 matching 7 bases. V trimming: 4 bases; J trimming: 1 base; junction bases outside the gene matches: 4. The CDR3 totals 15 residues. From germline, CDR1 is WNHNN and CDR2 SYGVQD (reference sequence).

This chain uses TRBV15 with TRBJ1-4; maybe TRBD1 (5 bases). Germline V lookup: CDR1 LNHNV, CDR2 YYDKDF (reference sequence). The V gene lost 1 base and the J gene lost 16 bases, with 7 bases spanning the gap. The CDR3 contains 10 residues. The CDR3 bases are TGTGCCACCAGCAGAGCGGGGGGGTTTTTT. It codes for CATSRAGGFF.

This rearrangement joins TRBV7-2 to TRBJ1-3, with TRBD1 matching over 9 bases. This CDR3 spans 17 amino acids. The germline CDR1 and CDR2 sequences are SGHTA and FQGNSA. J gave up 4 bases and V 5 bases, and 12 bases lay outside the gene matches. The CDR3 DNA sequence: TGTGCCAGCAGCCCCGGGGACAGGACAGGGGTAGGAAACACCATATATTTT. Translated: CASSPGDRTGVGNTIYF.

The chain links TRBV5-4 to TRBJ2-5; 15 nucleotides line up with TRBD2. V was clipped by 0 bases and J by 5 bases; unmatched bases: 5. There are 17 residues in the CDR3. CDR1 is SGHNT, CDR2 YYREEE, per germline (reference sequence). The CDR3 loop is CASSLAGTSGGRETQYF. The CDR3 bases are TGTGCCAGCAGCTTGGCCGGGACTAGCGGGGGGCGGGAGACCCAGTACTTC. The variable domain in full, completed from reference TRBV5-4 and TRBJ2-5, reads ETGVTQSPTHLIKTRGQQVTLRCSSQSGHNTVSWYQQALGQGPQFIFQYYREEENGRGNFPPRFSGLQFPNYSSELNVNALELDDSALYLCASSLAGTSGGRETQYFGPGTRLLVL.

The J gene is TRBJ2-5, the V gene TRBV19, with unresolved D. Trimming pared 6 bases from V and 2 bases from J, leaving 19 bases between. The CDR3 loop spans 16 amino acids. In germline, CDR1 is LNHDA, CDR2 SQIVND (reference sequence). The CDR3 here is CASSLTPSSGQETQYF. CDR3 in DNA: TGTGCCAGTAGCCTAACCCCCAGCTCAGGTCAAGAGACCCAGTACTTC. Looking up the rest from reference TRBV19 and TRBJ2-5 gives the full variable domain: DGGITQSPKYLFRKEGQNVTLSCEQNLNHDAMYWYRQDPGQGLRLIYYSQIVNDFQKGDIAEGYSVSREKKESFPLTVTSAQKNPTAFYLCASSLTPSSGQETQYFGPGTRLLVL.

V and J are TRBV25-1 and TRBJ1-4, with D maybe TRBD1 (6 bases). The CDR3 loop spans 15 amino acids. The V end was cut by 1 base, the J end by 7 bases, with 13 bases between. Per the germline V gene, CDR1 is MGHDK and CDR2 is SYGVNS. CDR3 nucleotide sequence: TGTGCCAGCAGTGAATGGGGGGGCAGGGCTGAAAAACTGTTTTTT. It yields the protein CASSEWGGRAEKLFF.

This clone was counted once. This chain joins TRBV28 and TRBJ2-7, with a possible D match to TRBD1 (6 bases). V was pared by 6 bases and J by 5 bases, with 14 bases between. This CDR3 has 13 amino acids. From germline, CDR1 is MDHEN and CDR2 SYDVKM. CDR3 amino acids: CASRGGRGHEQYF. DNA of the CDR3: TGTGCCAGCAGGGGTGGCAGGGGTCACGAGCAGTACTTC.

The chain couples TRBV6-5 to TRBJ2-7; a weak D match, TRBD2 (5 bases). The V end was cut by 0 bases, the J end by 10 bases, with 13 bases between. The germline gives CDR1 MNHEY, CDR2 SVGAGI. This CDR3 is built from 13 residues. DNA for the CDR3: TGTGCCAGCAGTTACTCCCAGGAACGGGAACAGTACTTC. Protein: CASSYSQEREQYF.

The gene calls are TRBV7-9 and TRBJ2-3; D is undetermined. Trimming left V 0 bases short and J 7 bases short, with 8 bases between. The CDR3 loop spans 13 amino acids. Germline CDR1 and CDR2: SEHNR and FQNEAQ (reference sequence). The CDR3 nucleotides are TGTGCCAGCAGCTTAGCGGGCAGGCATACGCAGTATTTT. Amino acid sequence: CASSLAGRHTQYF. The full variable domain, with the rest looked up from reference TRBV7-9 and TRBJ2-3, is DTGVSQNPRHKITKRGQNVTFRCDPISEHNRLYWYRQTLGQGPEFLTYFQNEAQLEKSRLLSDRFSAERPKGSFSTLEIQRTEQGDSAMYLCASSLAGRHTQYFGPGTRLTVL.

The V and J genes are TRBV7-9 and TRBJ2-3; 10 bases are a match to TRBD2. The trim removed 5 bases at V and 5 bases at J, leaving 7 bases unmatched. This CDR3 has 15 residues. CDR1 and CDR2 from the germline V gene are SEHNR and FQNEAQ (reference sequence). CDR3 in amino acids: CASSPTSGEGDTQYF. CDR3 bases: TGTGCCAGCAGCCCCACTAGCGGGGAAGGAGATACGCAGTATTTT.

CDR3 sequence: CASSTDGINSYEQYF. The CDR3 DNA reads TGTGCCAGCAGTACAGACGGAATTAACTCCTACGAGCAGTACTTC. This chain links TRBV27 with TRBJ2-7, with D hard to call. The CDR3 has 15 residues. V was cut by 5 bases and J by 0 bases, with 14 bases left in between. In germline, CDR1 is MNHEY, CDR2 SMNVEV (reference sequence).

The chain joins TRBV7-9 to TRBJ1-1, with TRBD1 as a possible D gene (6 bases). The length of the CDR3 is 14 residues. Trimming stripped 5 bases from V and 4 bases from J, with 14 bases between. Germline CDR1 and CDR2: SEHNR and FQNEAQ (reference sequence). The DNA of the CDR3 is TGTGCCAGCAGCCTACTCCAGGGGAGCACTGAAGCTTTCTTT. Translated: CASSLLQGSTEAFF.

This clone has more than one count but fewer than ten. The rearrangement links TRBV5-1 to TRBJ2-1; 7 bases align to TRBD1. The V segment lost 4 bases and the J segment 13 bases; nucleotides outside the gene matches: 14. This CDR3 comprises 14 residues. Germline assignment: CDR1 SGHRS and CDR2 YFSETQ. The CDR3 reads CASSHEDRSGEQFF. For the CDR3, the DNA is TGCGCCAGCAGCCACGAGGACAGGTCAGGGGAACAGTTCTTC.